This TCR beta chain appears in the sequencing data of a study of blood T cell repertoires in COVID-19 (dated by TCRdb to 2020 to 2021). Regarding the complete study: The collaborator samples originated in the United States, Italy and Spain and spanned the acute and convalescent phases of COVID-19. The material from the prospective study consisted of cDNA or gDNA derived from T cells, B-cell-depleted T cells, or PBMCs. Subjects who had been exposed to COVID-19, were actively infected with it, or had recovered from it provided the deeply sampled blood TCRbeta repertoires that made up the dataset. The repertoires were released in a freely available public database intended as a resource for research on the immune response to SARS-CoV-2. The samples were drawn from two sources: the first 160 participants of the ongoing ImmuneRACE study, and 1,000 to 1,500 subjects contributed by 6 global collaborators. A de-identified subject ID, COVID-19 status, age in years and sex were almost always included in the sample metadata. Where HLA class I and class II types were available, the types were taken from metadata supplied by the sample provider, not from assay-based typing.

The immunoSEQ Assay, a bias-controlled multiplex PCR, was used to amplify TCRbeta CDR3 regions from genomic DNA. The paper's processing steps were these. Within the assay, amplification of reference gene primers was used to estimate how many nucleated cells each sample contained. To quantify the absolute abundance of each unique TCRbeta CDR3 rearrangement, sequence reads were collapsed and filtered. For each sample, productive Simpson clonality was calculated by taking the square root of Simpson's diversity index across productive rearrangements. Entries here come from immuneACCESS through TCRdb and include only in-frame sequences with V and J called. Some clones fail to appear in such tables; in the studies checked, an unresolved V gene covers under half of the shortfall, and the cause of the remainder is unknown. D and trimming were read from the DNA, whereas the V and J calls and clone size are those reported in that table. The sample table contains fewer than 200,000 clones; only one count was recorded for 60% to 85% of them. Together, the top ten hold approximately 8% of the sample.

According to the germline V gene, CDR1 reads MGHDK and CDR2 reads SYGVNS. Relative to germline, V is missing 1 base and J is missing 4 bases, with 5 bases of the junction outside any gene match. The CDR3 goes from the cysteine to the phenylalanine over 16 residues. Only the CDR3 DNA is retained, 48 bases long and in frame from the first base. On this clone: What antigen it recognizes has not been identified. One base away there is no much larger clone; base qualities are not given.

The collaborating institutions used their own protocols to collect whole blood in K2EDTA tubes. For TCRbeta analysis, collaborator samples were shipped as frozen whole blood, as isolated PBMCs, or as DNA extracted from either sample type. Summary of the overall study and its limitations: How much clinical and demographic metadata was included differed by source and by participant, and the metadata was provided uncurated.

The TCR originated in a man in his sixties with acute or convalescent COVID-19. The rearrangement combines TRBV25-1 with TRBJ2-5; the central 11 bases match TRBD2. The sequenced material came from peripheral blood. In nucleotide form, the sequence is TGTGCCAGCAGTGAATTTAGCGGGGGGGCCGGAGAGACCCAGTACTTC. Its amino acids are CASSEFSGGAGETQYF.